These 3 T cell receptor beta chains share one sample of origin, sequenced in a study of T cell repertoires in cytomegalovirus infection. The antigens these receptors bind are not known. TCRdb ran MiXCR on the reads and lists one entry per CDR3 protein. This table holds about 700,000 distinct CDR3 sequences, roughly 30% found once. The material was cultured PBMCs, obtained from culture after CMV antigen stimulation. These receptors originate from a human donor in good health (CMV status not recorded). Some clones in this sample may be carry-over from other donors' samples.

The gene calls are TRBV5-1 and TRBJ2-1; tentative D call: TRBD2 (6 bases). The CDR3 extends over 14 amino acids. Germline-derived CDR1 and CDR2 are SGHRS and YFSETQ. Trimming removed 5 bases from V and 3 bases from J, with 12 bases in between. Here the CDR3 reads CASRLGGVYNEQFF. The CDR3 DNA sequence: TGCGCCAGCAGGCTAGGAGGGGTCTACAATGAGCAGTTCTTC. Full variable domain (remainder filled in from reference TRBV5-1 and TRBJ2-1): KAGVTQTPRYLIKTRGQQVTLSCSPISGHRSVSWYQQTPGQGLQFLFEYFSETQRNKGNFPGRFSGRQFSNSRSEMNVSTLELGDSALYLCASRLGGVYNEQFFGPGTRLTVL.

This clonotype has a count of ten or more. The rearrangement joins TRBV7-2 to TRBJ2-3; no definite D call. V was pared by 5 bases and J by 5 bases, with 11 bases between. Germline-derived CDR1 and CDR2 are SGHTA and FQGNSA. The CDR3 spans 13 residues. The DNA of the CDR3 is TGTGCCAGCAGCCCTGCGCGGCTAGATACGCAGTATTTT. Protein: CASSPARLDTQYF.

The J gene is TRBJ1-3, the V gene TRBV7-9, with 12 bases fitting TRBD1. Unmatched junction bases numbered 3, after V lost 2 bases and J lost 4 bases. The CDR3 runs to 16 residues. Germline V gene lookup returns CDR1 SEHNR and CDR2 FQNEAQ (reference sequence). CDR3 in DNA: TGTGCCAGCAGCTTAAGGGACAGGGGGCACGGAAACACCATATATTTT. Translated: CASSLRDRGHGNTIYF. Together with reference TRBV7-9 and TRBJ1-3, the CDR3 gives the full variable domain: DTGVSQNPRHKITKRGQNVTFRCDPISEHNRLYWYRQTLGQGPEFLTYFQNEAQLEKSRLLSDRFSAERPKGSFSTLEIQRTEQGDSAMYLCASSLRDRGHGNTIYFGEGSWLTVV.